The subject of this entry is one TCR beta chain. This clone has a handful of counts. Which antigen it targets is not known. No clone much larger than this one lies a single base away; base qualities are absent. TCRbeta CDR3 regions were amplified from genomic DNA using the immunoSEQ Assay, a bias-controlled multiplex PCR. As for how the authors treated the data: Within the assay, amplification of reference gene primers was used to estimate how many nucleated cells each sample contained. To quantify the absolute abundance of each unique TCRbeta CDR3 rearrangement, sequence reads were collapsed and filtered. For each sample, productive Simpson clonality was calculated as the square root of Simpson's diversity index across productive rearrangements. TCRdb obtained this table from immuneACCESS and retained in-frame rearrangements with V and J assigned. These tables miss some clones; where compared with another copy, unresolved V genes account for less than half of the shortfall, and the remainder is unexplained. V and J calls and clone size are copied from that table; D and trimming were computed from the DNA. For this sample the table gives around 220,000 clones, of which roughly three quarters were detected only once. The ten top clones hold about 4% of the sample.

The data were obtained in a study of blood T cell repertoires in COVID-19 (dated by TCRdb to the early 2020s). Study-level background: Samples covering the acute and convalescent phases of COVID-19 were provided by collaborators in the United States, Italy and Spain. Nearly every sample came with metadata listing a de-identified subject ID, COVID-19 status, age in years and sex. The dataset comprised deeply sampled blood TCRbeta repertoires from subjects exposed to, actively infected with, or recovered from COVID-19. Samples came from the ongoing ImmuneRACE study (first 160 participants) plus 1,254 subjects from 6 global collaborators. The repertoires were made available in a free public database intended to serve as a resource for research on the immune response to SARS-CoV-2. The material from the prospective study consisted of cDNA or gDNA derived from T cells, B-cell-depleted T cells, or PBMCs. Where available, HLA class I and class II types were taken from metadata supplied by the sample provider and were not determined by assay-based typing.

Each collaborating institution followed its own protocols to collect whole blood in K2EDTA tubes. Collaborator samples were shipped for TCRbeta analysis as frozen whole blood, isolated PBMCs, or DNA extracted from either sample type. Here is what the overall study found, with its caveats: The quantity of clinical and demographic metadata differed by source and by participant and was supplied without curation.

The germline V gene encodes CDR1 GTSNPN and CDR2 SVGIG (reference sequence). The CDR3 goes from the cysteine to the phenylalanine over 17 residues. Just CDR3 DNA is preserved here, 51 bases in frame from base 1. Germline trimming: 3 bases from V, 5 bases from J; junction bases outside gene matches: 9. This chain joins TRBV30 to TRBJ2-5; 16 central nucleotides agree with TRBD2. The sequenced sample was peripheral blood. The sequence was collected from a woman aged 40 to 55 with active or convalescent COVID-19. The CDR3 has the sequence CAWRTGTSGGAGETQYF. The nucleotide sequence is given as TGTGCCTGGAGAACCGGGACTAGCGGGGGGGCCGGGGAGACCCAGTACTTC.